The 32 T cell receptor beta chains presented below share a single source sample, sequenced in a study of response to subunit inactivated influenza vaccine. TCRdb itself ran the RT-PCR reads through MiXCR, one entry per CDR3 protein. The profile shows about 520,000 distinct CDR3 sequences, approximately 7.8% of them singletons. This sample comprised PBMCs from blood, obtained less than 30 months after vaccination. Every receptor here comes from a man aged 50-75 years who received an inactivated influenza vaccine.

This clonotype was counted only a few times. The chain is built from TRBV20-1 and TRBJ2-5; 7 bases match TRBD2. Trimming removed 5 bases from V and 1 base from J; junction bases left unmatched: 7. CDR1 and CDR2 (germline): DFQATT, SNEGSKA (reference sequence). The CDR3 length is 14 residues. The CDR3 region has the DNA TGCAGTGCTGGGAGGACTAGAGTCCAAGAGACCCAGTACTTC. This gives the protein CSAGRTRVQETQYF.

There are a few counts of this clonotype. The rearrangement joins TRBV4-2 to TRBJ1-4; D gene uncertain. This CDR3 has 15 residues. Trimming pared 4 bases from V and 6 bases from J, leaving 15 bases between. From germline, CDR1 is LGHNA and CDR2 YNFKEQ. CDR3 protein: CASSPSPGAYEKLFF. The CDR3 nucleotides are TGTGCCAGCAGCCCCTCCCCGGGAGCGTATGAAAAACTGTTTTTT.

The table lists this clonotype with many counts. The chain couples TRBV4-2 to TRBJ1-1; TRBD1 might be the D (6 bases). V was shortened by 6 bases and J by 1 base, with 15 bases between the two germline ends. This CDR3 has 15 amino acids. From germline, CDR1 is LGHNA and CDR2 YNFKEQ. For the CDR3, the DNA is TGTGCCAGCAGTCTAGACCCGACAGGGAACACTGAAGCTTTCTTT. As protein: CASSLDPTGNTEAFF.

The rearrangement joins TRBV28 to TRBJ1-2, with D tentatively TRBD1 (6 bases). Per germline, CDR1 MDHEN and CDR2 SYDVKM. The CDR3 sequence is 15 residues long. The ends were cut back, 2 bases at V and 4 bases at J, with 14 bases in the middle. The CDR3 nucleotides read TGTGCCAGCAGTTTACAGGGGATCAGTTCCTATGGCTACACCTTC. Residues: CASSLQGISSYGYTF.

This clonotype was seen more than once but under ten times. V usage is TRBV4-1 and J usage is TRBJ1-1; 9 nucleotides match TRBD1. The CDR3 runs to 17 residues. The germline gives CDR1 MGHRA, CDR2 YSYEKL. The J segment lost 4 bases and the V segment lost 0 bases, leaving 9 bases of the junction unmatched. The CDR3 loop is CASSQDRPGQGSTEAFF. CDR3 coding DNA: TGCGCCAGCAGCCAAGATCGACCGGGACAGGGCTCCACTGAAGCTTTCTTT.

The rearrangement joins TRBV10-3 to TRBJ2-3; TRBD2 matches at 8 bases. The CDR3 consists of 15 residues. Per the germline V gene, CDR1 is ENHRY and CDR2 is SYGVKD. Trimming removed 5 bases from V and 4 bases from J; junction bases left unmatched: 8. CDR3 in DNA: TGTGCCATCAGTACGAGCGGGAGCGTCTCAGATACGCAGTATTTT. Its protein is CAISTSGSVSDTQYF.

The genes are TRBV5-1 and TRBJ1-1, with 9 bases aligning to TRBD1. V lost 0 bases to trimming and J lost 4 bases; unmatched junction nucleotides: 4. The CDR3 is 15 residues long. CDR1 is SGHRS, CDR2 YFSETQ, per germline. CDR3 amino acids: CASSLGTGDFTEAFF. CDR3 nucleotide sequence: TGCGCCAGCAGCTTGGGGACAGGGGACTTCACTGAAGCTTTCTTT. The complete variable domain, with remaining parts taken from reference TRBV5-1 and TRBJ1-1, reads KAGVTQTPRYLIKTRGQQVTLSCSPISGHRSVSWYQQTPGQGLQFLFEYFSETQRNKGNFPGRFSGRQFSNSRSEMNVSTLELGDSALYLCASSLGTGDFTEAFFGQGTRLTVV.

Only a few counts were recorded for this clonotype. The chain combines TRBV20-1 with TRBJ2-7, with D tentatively TRBD2 (6 bases). Trimming removed 0 bases from V and 4 bases from J, with 13 bases in between. Germline assignment: CDR1 DFQATT and CDR2 SNEGSKA (reference sequence). CDR3 length: 14 residues. CDR3 amino acids: CSARDRGAEYEQYF. The CDR3 nucleotides are TGCAGTGCTAGAGATCGCGGGGCAGAATACGAGCAGTACTTC.

This clonotype was counted only a few times. CDR3 nucleotide sequence: TGTGCCTGGAGTGAAGGGAACTATGGCTACACCTTC. Its translation is CAWSEGNYGYTF. The V gene is TRBV30, the J gene TRBJ1-2; the D is unclear. Deletions cut 1 base from V and 2 bases from J, with 5 bases between. This CDR3 contains 12 residues. CDR1 is GTSNPN, CDR2 SVGIG, per germline (reference sequence).

This clonotype was counted between two and nine times. The chain employs TRBV11-2 and TRBJ2-5; 7 bases are shared with TRBD1. Unmatched junction bases numbered 6, after V lost 2 bases and J lost 3 bases. Germline-derived CDR1 and CDR2 are SGHAT and FQNNGV. The CDR3 consists of 15 residues. CDR3 nucleotide sequence: TGTGCCAGCAGCTTAACACTGACAGGGAAAGAGACCCAGTACTTC. It translates to CASSLTLTGKETQYF.

This sequence joins TRBV10-3 and TRBJ2-3; possibly TRBD2 for D (6 bases). The CDR3 has 16 amino acids. The germline gives CDR1 ENHRY, CDR2 SYGVKD. Trimming stripped 3 bases from V and 0 bases from J, with 13 bases between. The CDR3 sequence is CAISENSGSSTDTQYF. The CDR3 nucleotides are TGTGCCATCAGTGAAAATAGCGGCTCTAGCACAGATACGCAGTATTTT.

V usage is TRBV3-1 and J usage is TRBJ1-1; TRBD1 matches at 9 bases. CDR3 size: 16 residues. J gave up 3 bases and V 4 bases, and 9 bases lay outside the gene matches. The V gene's germline CDR1 is LGHDT and CDR2 YNNKEL (reference sequence). As DNA, the CDR3 is TGTGCCAGCAGCCTTGTTTACAGGGGGCAGGACACTGAAGCTTTCTTT. Its protein is CASSLVYRGQDTEAFF. Using reference TRBV3-1 and TRBJ1-1 for the parts outside the CDR3, the full variable domain is DTAVSQTPKYLVTQMGNDKSIKCEQNLGHDTMYWYKQDSKKFLKIMFSYNNKELIINETVPNRFSPKSPDKAHLNLHINSLELGDSAVYFCASSLVYRGQDTEAFFGQGTRLTVV.

V usage is TRBV20-1 and J usage is TRBJ2-5; D is possibly TRBD2 (5 bases). Looked up from germline, CDR1 is DFQATT and CDR2 is SNEGSKA (reference sequence). The CDR3 runs 11 residues. V was trimmed by 6 bases and J by 5 bases, leaving 10 bases between them. CDR3 sequence (DNA): TGCAGTGCGCGGGTCCCGGAGACCCAGTACTTC. It codes for CSARVPETQYF.

This clonotype was counted ten times or more. The rearrangement uses TRBV5-1 and TRBJ2-3, with TRBD2 identical over 8 bases. The CDR3 runs 16 residues. Losses at the gene ends were 4 bases for V and 1 base for J; bases not matched to a gene: 8. CDR1 is SGHRS and CDR2 is YFSETQ in the germline V gene. The CDR3 DNA is TGCGCCAGCAGCCCCCGGCCTAGCGGGCGCACAGATACGCAGTATTTT. It codes for CASSPRPSGRTDTQYF.

V usage is TRBV10-3 and J usage is TRBJ2-2; the D gene is possibly TRBD2 (5 bases). Germline V gene sequence: CDR1 ENHRY, CDR2 SYGVKD. The CDR3 consists of 14 residues. Trimming removed 6 bases from V and 1 base from J, with 9 bases in between. CDR3: CAIRGDLNTGELFF. The CDR3 DNA reads as TGTGCCATCAGGGGAGACTTGAACACCGGGGAGCTGTTTTTT.

This clonotype turned up a few times. The chain has TRBV11-2 and TRBJ1-1, with a tentative D call TRBD1 (5 bases). V lost 7 bases to trimming and J lost 5 bases, with 23 bases between them. This CDR3 region has 16 residues. Germline V gene data show CDR1 as SGHAT and CDR2 as FQNNGV. CDR3 bases: TGTGCCAGCAACTCTTTCCCCCCGGGACCTCATACTGAAGCTTTCTTT. Protein product: CASNSFPPGPHTEAFF. Complete variable domain (other parts from reference TRBV11-2 and TRBJ1-1): EAGVAQSPRYKIIEKRQSVAFWCNPISGHATLYWYQQILGQGPKLLIQFQNNGVVDDSQLPKDRFSAERLKGVDSTLKIQPAKLEDSAVYLCASNSFPPGPHTEAFFGQGTRLTVV.

This rearrangement joins TRBV20-1 to TRBJ2-7; the D gene could be TRBD1 or TRBD2 (6 bases each). The CDR3 length is 15 residues. The V gene's germline CDR1 is DFQATT and CDR2 SNEGSKA (reference sequence). The V end was cut by 5 bases, the J end by 3 bases, with 20 bases between. The CDR3 loop is CSALRGGSGVYEQYF. The CDR3 nucleotides read TGCAGTGCTCTCCGAGGGGGTAGCGGAGTCTACGAGCAGTACTTC.

The chain carries TRBV4-3 and TRBJ2-1; D ambiguous. Germline V lookup: CDR1 LGHNA, CDR2 YSLEER. The CDR3 has 14 residues. The ends were cut back, 1 base at V and 8 bases at J, with 12 bases in the middle. As DNA, the CDR3 is TGCGCCAGCAGCCAAGTGCTCCCCGATCATGAGCAGTTCTTC. This sequence encodes CASSQVLPDHEQFF.

The rearrangement links TRBV2 to TRBJ2-2, with TRBD1 as a possible D gene (6 bases). V was pared by 4 bases and J by 7 bases, with 10 bases between. The germline CDR1 and CDR2 sequences are SNHLY and FYNNEI. This CDR3 comprises 13 residues. CDR3 sequence reads: CASSAGVVGELFF. CDR3 nucleotides: TGTGCCAGCAGTGCAGGGGTCGTCGGGGAGCTGTTTTTT.

This clonotype was counted a few times. The genes are TRBV12-3 or TRBV12-4 and TRBJ2-3; unclear D gene. CDR3 length equals 13 residues. Trimming took off 6 bases at V and 1 base at J, with 8 bases between the two ends. This CDR3 is CASRKSGTDTQYF. CDR3 sequence (DNA): TGTGCCAGCAGGAAAAGCGGCACAGATACGCAGTATTTT.

This clonotype has just a few counts. The gene calls are TRBV12-3 or TRBV12-4 and TRBJ1-2, with D perhaps TRBD1 (6 bases). V dropped 4 bases and J dropped 4 bases, with 13 bases sitting between them. The length of the CDR3 is 14 residues. CDR3 amino acids: CASSSLRGSYGYTF. The CDR3 DNA sequence: TGTGCCAGCAGTTCTCTCAGGGGTAGCTATGGCTACACCTTC.

This clonotype appeared many times. V and J are TRBV6-2 or TRBV6-3 and TRBJ2-2; possible D gene TRBD2, 6 bases. CDR1 is MNHEY, CDR2 SVGEGT, per germline. The CDR3 is 16 amino acids. Trimming pared 1 base from V and 1 base from J, leaving 10 bases between. Here the CDR3 reads CASSYLGGVNTGELFF. In DNA, the CDR3 is TGTGCCAGCAGTTACTTGGGCGGGGTGAACACCGGGGAGCTGTTTTTT.

This clonotype was detected a few times. The rearrangement uses TRBV3-1 and TRBJ2-1, with TRBD2 identical over 7 bases. With V trimmed by 0 bases and J by 13 bases, 6 bases remained unmatched. The CDR3 is made up of 13 amino acids. The germline V gene has CDR1 LGHDT and CDR2 YNNKEL (reference sequence). The CDR3: CASSQDGRVGQFF. Written as DNA, the CDR3 is TGTGCCAGCAGCCAAGATGGGAGGGTGGGACAGTTCTTC.

V usage is TRBV29-1 and J usage is TRBJ2-1; TRBD2 aligns across 10 bases. From germline, CDR1 is SQVTM and CDR2 ANQGSEA. The CDR3 is made up of 13 amino acids. V trimming: 6 bases; J trimming: 7 bases; junction bases outside the gene matches: 6. Written as DNA, the CDR3 is TGCAGCGTCAGCGGGAGGGCCCGAAATGAGCAGTTCTTC. This encodes CSVSGRARNEQFF.

This clonotype was observed a handful of times. The genes are TRBV5-1 and TRBJ2-5; a possible D gene is TRBD2 (8 bases). This CDR3 spans 18 amino acids. The ends were cut back, 3 bases at V and 4 bases at J, with 25 bases in the middle. In germline, CDR1 is SGHRS, CDR2 YFSETQ. CDR3 bases: TGCGCCAGCAGCTGGGGACCCGTTTCGGGAGGGGGCCCAGAGACCCAGTACTTC. Its translation: CASSWGPVSGGGPETQYF.

The chain joins TRBV11-2 to TRBJ2-2; D gene uncertain. V lost 1 base to trimming and J lost 7 bases, with 7 bases between them. This CDR3 has 13 residues. The germline V gene has CDR1 SGHAT and CDR2 FQNNGV. CDR3 DNA sequence: TGTGCCAGCAGCTTAGGTTCGGTCGGGGAGCTGTTTTTT. It encodes CASSLGSVGELFF.

This clonotype was detected a few times. V gene TRBV28 combines with J gene TRBJ1-2; D remains ambiguous. Trimming pared 2 bases from V and 4 bases from J, leaving 5 bases between. CDR1 is MDHEN, CDR2 SYDVKM, per germline. The CDR3 has 12 amino acids. CDR3 amino acids: CASSLGVYGYTF. The CDR3 region has the DNA TGTGCCAGCAGTTTAGGCGTCTATGGCTACACCTTC.

This clonotype appeared a few times. The rearrangement uses TRBV7-2 and TRBJ2-3; the match to TRBD2 covers 7 bases. The V gene end was trimmed by 5 bases and the J gene end by 5 bases; junction bases not matched to a gene: 10. Germline V gives CDR1 SGHTA, CDR2 FQGNSA. The length of the CDR3 is 15 residues. CDR3 sequence reads: CASSPLGTKEDTQYF. The CDR3 DNA reads TGTGCCAGCAGCCCGTTGGGGACTAAGGAAGATACGCAGTATTTT.

This clonotype appeared a few times. This chain links TRBV6-5 with TRBJ1-1, with D uncertain. CDR1 and CDR2 from the germline V gene are MNHEY and SVGAGI. CDR3 length: 12 amino acids. Trimming cost V 5 bases and J 3 bases, with 7 bases left between them. The CDR3 sequence: CASSAPDTEAFF. The CDR3 DNA follows: TGTGCCAGCAGTGCGCCTGACACTGAAGCTTTCTTT.

The chain couples TRBV15 to TRBJ2-5; D tentatively reads TRBD1 or TRBD2 (5 bases each). This CDR3 is built from 14 residues. Germline V CDR1 and CDR2: LNHNV, YYDKDF (reference sequence). V was shortened by 1 base and J by 0 bases, with 6 bases between the two germline ends. The CDR3 protein is CATSRGGNQETQYF. In DNA, the CDR3 is TGTGCCACCAGCAGAGGGGGGAACCAAGAGACCCAGTACTTC.

This clonotype has only a few counts. V is TRBV12-3 or TRBV12-4 and J is TRBJ2-3; D is uncertain. The length of the CDR3 is 16 residues. Trimming removed 6 bases from V and 6 bases from J, with 22 bases in between. The DNA for the CDR3 is TGTGCCAGCAGCCCTTCACACCGGGCCACGACGGATACGCAGTATTTT. Protein: CASSPSHRATTDTQYF.

This clonotype showed up just a few times. CDR3 protein: CASSLTGPYEKLFF. The CDR3 DNA sequence: TGTGCCAGCAGCTTGACGGGGCCATACGAAAAACTGTTTTTT. The J gene is TRBJ1-4, the V gene TRBV5-6, with D maybe TRBD1 (5 bases). The germline V gene has CDR1 SGHDT and CDR2 YYEEEE. V lost 1 base to trimming and J lost 8 bases, with 12 bases between them. The CDR3 runs 14 residues.